This TCR beta chain was identified in a study of T cells in localized non-small cell lung cancer. General observations from the study: Overall survival was longer when the density of T cells in the blood was higher. For the top 100 tumor clones, a median about 57 also appeared in adjacent lung. Only one tumor region was sequenced, so heterogeneity remains possible. Uninvolved adjacent lung had higher T cell clonality than tumor and all other tissues.

Measured with immunoSEQ multiplex PCR; TCRdb has only the in-frame clones, and not every one. The sample holds about 26,000 clones, 82% seen once. The CDR3 consists of 15 residues. V lost 10 bases, J lost 4 bases, and 19 bases lay in between. Looked up from germline, CDR1 is LNHDA and CDR2 is SQIVND (reference sequence). Points on this clone: What it binds is not known.

The chain carries TRBV19 and TRBJ2-2; D uncertain. The TCR sequence derives from a woman aged 40 to 75 with stage I lung adenocarcinoma. The sequenced sample was peripheral blood, obtained before any cancer treatment. CDR3 in amino acids: CATGSQRRLTGELFF. DNA of the CDR3: TGTGCCACCGGGTCACAGAGGCGCCTCACCGGGGAGCTGTTTTTT.